The 28 T cell receptor beta chains presented below share a single source sample, sequenced in a study of blood T cell repertoires in COVID-19. Data came from immunoSEQ multiplex PCR; TCRdb stores just in-frame clones and leaves some out. The sample comprises a few hundred thousand clones, around nine tenths of which are singletons, and less than 9.5% rests with the top ten. Sequenced: PBMCs or T cells enriched from blood (not recorded which). Receptor source: a woman younger than 45 who had recovered from COVID-19.

The chain carries TRBV11-1 and TRBJ2-5, with D maybe TRBD1 (6 bases). Germline loops: CDR1 SGHAT, CDR2 FQDESV (reference sequence). The CDR3 totals 12 residues. The V and J ends lost 3 bases and 6 bases respectively, with 8 bases between them. CDR3 protein: CASSFDRKTQYF. CDR3 nucleotides: TGTGCCAGCAGCTTCGACAGGAAGACCCAGTACTTC. The whole variable domain, filled in from reference TRBV11-1 and TRBJ2-5, reads EAEVAQSPRYKITEKSQAVAFWCDPISGHATLYWYRQILGQGPELLVQFQDESVVDDSQLPKDRFSAERLKGVDSTLKIQPAELGDSAMYLCASSFDRKTQYFGPGTRLLVL.

The V gene is TRBV7-8, the J gene TRBJ1-2; no firm D call. Germline CDR1 reads SGHVS; CDR2 reads FQNEAQ. The CDR3 contains 13 residues. Trimming took 1 base from V and 6 from J, leaving 9 bases between them. In nucleotides, the CDR3 is TGTGCCAGCAGCTTAGTGGAGACTCATGGCTACACCTTC. Its protein product is CASSLVETHGYTF.

The rearrangement uses TRBV19 and TRBJ1-2, with 11 bases matching TRBD1. The CDR3 loop spans 14 amino acids. The trim removed 5 bases at V and 3 bases at J, leaving 2 bases unmatched. Germline assignment: CDR1 LNHDA and CDR2 SQIVND (reference sequence). The CDR3 DNA reads TGTGCCAGTAGTCGGGGACAGGGGGACTATGGCTACACCTTC. This gives the protein CASSRGQGDYGYTF.

V gene TRBV7-3 combines with J gene TRBJ2-3; 7 positions agree with TRBD2. The CDR3 runs 18 residues. The V and J ends lost 2 bases and 2 bases, in that order; junction bases with no gene match: 13. CDR1 is SGHTA and CDR2 is FQGTGA in the germline V gene. CDR3 sequence (DNA): TGTGCCAGCAGCTTAGGAATTTTGCTAGCGGAGAACACAGATACGCAGTATTTT. This encodes CASSLGILLAENTDTQYF.

The chain couples TRBV25-1 to TRBJ1-4; D gene unclear. This CDR3 comprises 17 residues. V shed 5 bases and J shed 2 bases, with 18 bases lying between them. Germline assignment: CDR1 MGHDK and CDR2 SYGVNS. CDR3 protein: CASSPRGGQLTNEKLFF. CDR3 sequence (DNA): TGTGCCAGCAGTCCCCGGGGAGGGCAGTTGACTAATGAAAAACTGTTTTTT. The full variable domain, with the rest looked up from reference TRBV25-1 and TRBJ1-4, is EADIYQTPRYLVIGTGKKITLECSQTMGHDKMYWYQQDPGMELHLIHYSYGVNSTEKGDLSSESTVSRIRTEHFPLTLESARPSHTSQYLCASSPRGGQLTNEKLFFGSGTQLSVL.

This clone was found once. The CDR3 region has the DNA TGTGCCAGTCAGGGACAGGTCCACAATGAGCAGTTCTTC. Its protein product is CASQGQVHNEQFF. This sequence joins TRBV28 and TRBJ2-1, with TRBD1 matching over 8 bases. The germline gives CDR1 MDHEN, CDR2 SYDVKM. V lost 9 bases and J lost 5; bases outside the gene matches: 6. The CDR3 consists of 13 residues.

The sample holds a few counts of this clone. The V and J genes are TRBV5-5 and TRBJ1-2, with D hard to call. The CDR3 consists of 13 residues. The V gene lost 0 bases and the J gene lost 3 bases, with 6 bases spanning the gap. In germline, CDR1 is SGHKS, CDR2 YYEKEE (reference sequence). The CDR3 protein is CASSLGLDYGYTF. The CDR3 bases are TGTGCCAGCAGCTTGGGGCTGGACTATGGCTACACCTTC.

The rearrangement joins TRBV10-3 to TRBJ1-2, with 7 bases fitting TRBD1. CDR3 length: 14 amino acids. Germline trimming cut 4 bases from V and 4 bases from J; bases unmatched to any gene: 6. From germline, CDR1 is ENHRY and CDR2 SYGVKD. The CDR3 DNA sequence: TGTGCCATCAGTGGGGGGACAGCAACCTATGGCTACACCTTC. Its translation is CAISGGTATYGYTF.

As for this clone: Its ends do not fully match the called genes, so a read error is possible. The CDR3 protein is CASSSIPGLVRHLPNF. For the CDR3, the DNA is TGTGCCAGCAGCTCCATTCCGGGACTAGTTCGTCATCTACCGAACTTC. The gene calls are TRBV11-2 and TRBJ2-7, with 8 bases identical to TRBD2. Germline CDR1 SGHAT, CDR2 FQNNGV. This CDR3 region has 16 residues.

The chain recombines TRBV4-2 with TRBJ1-4; no clear D gene. The germline V gene encodes CDR1 LGHNA and CDR2 YNFKEQ. There are 13 residues in the CDR3. Trimming removed 0 bases from V and 11 bases from J, with 10 bases in between. The CDR3 loop reads CASSQDTGMKLFF. CDR3 nucleotides: TGTGCCAGCAGCCAAGATACCGGGATGAAACTGTTTTTT.

The V call is TRBV27, the J call TRBJ2-7; D is ambiguous. The CDR3 sequence is 15 residues long. The germline V gene encodes CDR1 MNHEY and CDR2 SMNVEV (reference sequence). Trimming left V 4 bases short and J 4 bases short, with 17 bases between. The CDR3 bases are TGTGCCAGCAGTTCTGCCCCCAGGTCGGTTTACGAGCAGTACTTC. This encodes CASSSAPRSVYEQYF.

This clone appeared once. The chain is built from TRBV30 and TRBJ1-1, with D uncertain. The V and J ends lost 0 bases and 7 bases respectively, with 6 bases between them. Germline values: CDR1 GTSNPN, CDR2 SVGIG (reference sequence). This CDR3 has 11 residues. This CDR3 reads CAWSVGIEAFF. The DNA of the CDR3 is TGTGCCTGGAGTGTTGGCATTGAAGCTTTCTTT.

This clone appeared a few times. The CDR3 nucleotides read TGTGCCAGCAGCTTGTGGGTAAGCGGGAGGGCGTTCGACAATGAGCAGTTCTTC. Translated, it gives CASSLWVSGRAFDNEQFF. This sequence joins TRBV7-2 and TRBJ2-1, with TRBD2 identical over 10 bases. CDR3 size: 18 residues. CDR1 SGHTA and CDR2 FQGNSA come from the germline V gene. With V trimmed by 3 bases and J by 5 bases, 13 bases remained unmatched.

The rearrangement links TRBV28 to TRBJ2-3; D ambiguous. CDR3 length equals 14 residues. Trimming cost V 1 base and J 6 bases, with 11 bases left between them. Germline CDR1 MDHEN, CDR2 SYDVKM. CDR3 residues: CASSLSQTRDTQYF. The CDR3 coding sequence is TGTGCCAGCAGTTTATCCCAGACACGGGATACGCAGTATTTT.

This clone was recorded a few times. J is TRBJ2-2 and V is TRBV19, with D perhaps TRBD2 (5 bases). Trimming cost V 3 bases and J 4 bases, with 12 bases left between them. CDR1 is LNHDA and CDR2 is SQIVND in the germline V gene (reference sequence). The CDR3 is 15 residues long. CDR3 in amino acids: CASSIRGYPTGELFF. CDR3 nucleotide sequence: TGTGCCAGTAGTATCCGAGGGTACCCCACCGGGGAGCTGTTTTTT.

The chain has TRBV27 and TRBJ2-7; TRBD1 might be the D (6 bases). The ends were cut back, 4 bases at V and 3 bases at J, with 13 bases in the middle. The CDR3 has 14 amino acids. CDR1 and CDR2 (germline): MNHEY, SMNVEV (reference sequence). Written as DNA, the CDR3 is TGTGCCAGCAGTTCCCTGGACAGAGTCTACGAGCAGTACTTC. Its translation: CASSSLDRVYEQYF.

The chain has TRBV6-5 and TRBJ2-6; D remains ambiguous. Trimming pared 6 bases from V and 0 bases from J, leaving 9 bases between. Germline CDR1 MNHEY, CDR2 SVGAGI. This CDR3 is built from 15 residues. CDR3 sequence reads: CASRIESSGANVLTF. The DNA of the CDR3 is TGTGCCAGCAGGATTGAGAGCTCTGGGGCCAACGTCCTGACTTTC.

This chain connects TRBV11-1 to TRBJ1-1; possible D gene TRBD1, 5 bases. Per the germline V gene, CDR1 is SGHAT and CDR2 is FQDESV (reference sequence). The CDR3 contains 16 residues. Trimming cost V 2 bases and J 1 base, with 14 bases left between them. CDR3 DNA: TGTGCCAGCAGCTTAATGGCAGGGTTTACGAACACTGAAGCTTTCTTT. Translating gives CASSLMAGFTNTEAFF. Together with reference TRBV11-1 and TRBJ1-1, the CDR3 gives the full variable domain: EAEVAQSPRYKITEKSQAVAFWCDPISGHATLYWYRQILGQGPELLVQFQDESVVDDSQLPKDRFSAERLKGVDSTLKIQPAELGDSAMYLCASSLMAGFTNTEAFFGQGTRLTVV.

The chain couples TRBV29-1 to TRBJ2-1; 11 bases are a match to TRBD1. The CDR3 sequence is 15 residues long. In germline, CDR1 is SQVTM, CDR2 ANQGSEA. V lost 7 bases to trimming and J lost 8 bases; unmatched junction nucleotides: 13. CDR3 coding DNA: TGCAGCGCGGGGGACAGGGGGTCGGGCTGGGATGAGCAGTTCTTC. It codes for CSAGDRGSGWDEQFF.

This clone was recorded only once. This chain joins TRBV25-1 and TRBJ2-7, with D possibly being TRBD1 (5 bases). There are 15 residues in the CDR3. Looked up from germline, CDR1 is MGHDK and CDR2 is SYGVNS. Trimming took off 1 base at V and 0 bases at J, with 10 bases between the two ends. The CDR3 protein is CASSESWGSSYEQYF. CDR3 DNA: TGTGCCAGCAGTGAATCTTGGGGCAGCTCCTACGAGCAGTACTTC.

The J gene is TRBJ1-2, the V gene TRBV11-2, with D maybe TRBD1 (6 bases). The ends were cut back, 5 bases at V and 0 bases at J, with 13 bases in the middle. Per the germline V gene, CDR1 is SGHAT and CDR2 is FQNNGV. The CDR3 loop spans 15 amino acids. The CDR3 DNA reads as TGTGCCAGCAGCACCCCTAAGGGGGCTAACTATGGCTACACCTTC. This gives the protein CASSTPKGANYGYTF. The variable domain in full, with the rest retrieved from reference TRBV11-2 and TRBJ1-2, is EAGVAQSPRYKIIEKRQSVAFWCNPISGHATLYWYQQILGQGPKLLIQFQNNGVVDDSQLPKDRFSAERLKGVDSTLKIQPAKLEDSAVYLCASSTPKGANYGYTFGSGTRLTVV.

This chain uses TRBV7-8 with TRBJ1-2; TRBD1 matches at 9 bases. The trim removed 2 bases at V and 1 base at J, leaving 2 bases unmatched. The CDR3 consists of 15 residues. CDR1 and CDR2 (germline): SGHVS, FQNEAQ. CDR3: CASSLWTGVNYGYTF. The CDR3 bases are TGTGCCAGCAGCTTATGGACAGGGGTTAACTATGGCTACACCTTC.

The CDR3 DNA is TGTGCCAGCAGCGCACTCTCGAATTCACCCCTCCACTTT. This codes for CASSALSNSPLHF. The gene calls are TRBV7-6 and TRBJ1-6, with D unclear. Per germline, CDR1 SGHVS and CDR2 FNYEAQ. V dropped 5 bases and J dropped 7 bases, with 9 bases sitting between them. The CDR3 spans 13 residues.

This clone is a singleton in its sample. CDR3 nucleotide sequence: TGTGCCAGCCGCTCCGGTCGCGGGGCCTTAAGCAATCAGCCCCAGCATTTT. Its translation is CASRSGRGALSNQPQHF. This chain uses TRBV19 with TRBJ1-5, with D maybe TRBD1 (5 bases). The CDR3 extends over 17 amino acids. Per germline, CDR1 LNHDA and CDR2 SQIVND (reference sequence). The V and J ends lost 9 bases and 1 base respectively, with 22 bases between them.

This clone was picked up one time. The J gene is TRBJ1-2, the V gene TRBV9, with D perhaps matching TRBD1 (6 bases). The germline CDR1 and CDR2 sequences are SGDLS and YYNGEE. Trimming took off 0 bases at V and 8 bases at J, with 17 bases between the two ends. The CDR3 is 15 residues long. The CDR3 here is CASSVEDTGLKGYTF. CDR3 coding DNA: TGTGCCAGCAGCGTAGAAGATACAGGGTTGAAAGGCTACACCTTC.

V is TRBV11-2 and J is TRBJ1-3; TRBD1 is a possible D gene (6 bases). V was cut by 4 bases and J by 4 bases, with 11 bases left in between. This CDR3 is 14 amino acids long. Per germline, CDR1 SGHAT and CDR2 FQNNGV. DNA of the CDR3: TGTGCCAGCAGCTCTACAGGGAACGGAAACACCATATATTTT. As protein: CASSSTGNGNTIYF.

V usage is TRBV6-5 and J usage is TRBJ1-4; no firm D call. The CDR3 sequence is 14 residues long. The V end was cut by 4 bases, the J end by 7 bases, with 13 bases between. CDR1 is MNHEY, CDR2 SVGAGI, per germline. The CDR3 sequence is CASSSGQEGEKLFF. The CDR3 DNA reads TGTGCCAGCAGTTCTGGTCAGGAAGGTGAAAAACTGTTTTTT.

The CDR3 reads CASSERGPGGYTF. The CDR3 bases are TGTGCCAGCAGTGAAAGGGGGCCGGGTGGCTACACCTTC. V usage is TRBV2 and J usage is TRBJ1-2, with TRBD1 matching 7 bases. The germline gives CDR1 SNHLY, CDR2 FYNNEI. This CDR3 contains 13 residues. The V and J ends lost 2 bases and 7 bases, in that order; junction bases with no gene match: 4.